This is a list of T cell receptor beta chains from one sample in a study of shared clonotypes between healthy human individuals. Sequencing was performed with immunoSEQ multiplex PCR; in TCRdb, only in-frame clones are kept and a portion is missing. The data show roughly 1,800,000 clones, roughly 94% seen once. What was sequenced was naive CD8+ T cells sorted from blood. These receptors came from a man younger than 30 in good health. Each CDR3 is given with its conserved first and last residue.

TRBJ1-5	TRBV10-3	CAISRDSRNQPQHF
TRBJ2-5	TRBV2	CASREVAGVQETQYF
TRBJ1-6	TRBV7-6	CASSPEPQGLDSPLHF
TRBJ2-7	TRBV5-7	CASSPGSRGYEQYF
TRBJ1-5	TRBV19	CASSIDLDSNQPQHF
TRBJ1-2	TRBV27	CASSLLQGADGYTF
TRBJ2-7	TRBV7-9	CASSDGNSYEQYF
TRBJ1-2	TRBV10-3	CAVYSLTGYTF
TRBJ2-5	TRBV18	CASSHGDETQYF
TRBJ1-1	TRBV5-1	CASSLGPSTEAFF
TRBJ2-2	TRBV4-1	CASSQGTGGRPGELFF
TRBJ2-2	TRBV11-2	CASSLVGHTTGELFF
TRBJ2-1	TRBV5-6	CASSSATLSSYNEQFF
TRBJ2-3	TRBV5-8	CASSLYGGSDTQYF
TRBJ2-7	TRBV19	CASSPGPAGYEQYF
TRBJ2-1	TRBV7-3	CASSLSGAHGDEQFF
TRBJ2-1	TRBV30	CAWMRISYNEQFF
TRBJ1-1	TRBV9	CASSNTGGGWDTEAFF
TRBJ2-1	TRBV11-2	CASSLVHGSEKGDEQFF
TRBJ2-5	TRBV9	CASSVEGTGGFGETQYF
TRBJ1-6	TRBV6-5	CASSTLQGAPLHF
TRBJ2-7	TRBV28	CASSPAYEQYF
TRBJ2-2	TRBV5-5	CASSLGTPGELFF
TRBJ2-6	TRBV5-4	CASSFTGTGANVLTF
TRBJ2-7	TRBV6-1	CASNVFGTSYEQYF
TRBJ1-1	TRBV7-9	CASSLGRNTEAFF